This T cell receptor (beta chain) was recovered during a study of breast tumors, draining lymph nodes, adjacent tissues. TCRdb analysed the multiplex PCR reads with MiXCR anew, one entry per CDR3 protein. Altogether about 130,000 distinct CDR3 sequences are present, approximately 20% being singletons, with the ten largest covering approximately 3.5%. Breast cancer patients provided tissue from their axillary draining lymph nodes. At least ten counts were recorded for this clonotype. Germline V gene sequence: CDR1 MNHEY, CDR2 SMNVEV (reference sequence). V lost 5 bases and J lost 5; bases outside the gene matches: 8. The CDR3 is 15 amino acids.

Sample: axillary lymph node tissue. This TCR was sampled from a female donor with breast cancer. Some clones in this sample may be carry-over from other donors' samples. This chain joins TRBV27 and TRBJ2-7; 11 bases align to TRBD2. The CDR3 DNA follows: TGTGCCAGCAGTGAACTAGCGGGAGAACGCCACGAGCAGTACTTC. Protein: CASSELAGERHEQYF.